The clone carrying this TCR beta chain was seen once. In germline, CDR1 is SGDLS, CDR2 YYNGEE. V lost 3 bases, J lost 10 bases, and 13 bases lay in between. This CDR3 is 12 amino acids long. TCRdb keeps only in-frame clones here, not all; method: immunoSEQ multiplex PCR. The sample carries tens of thousands of clones, about 90% recorded once. These data originate in a study of T cell changes during pregnancy in multiple sclerosis. The source is a female donor in good health, enrolled as a control in a pregnancy study. The rearrangement uses TRBV9 and TRBJ1-2, with a possible D match to TRBD1 (6 bases). The material sequenced was CD4+ T cells from peripheral blood mononuclear cells, taken after pregnancy. For the CDR3, the DNA is TGTGCCAGCAGCGCAACAGGGATCGACTACACCTTC. Protein sequence: CASSATGIDYTF. The full variable domain, completed using reference TRBV9 and TRBJ1-2, is DSGVTQTPKHLITATGQRVTLRCSPRSGDLSVYWYQQSLDQGLQFLIQYYNGEERAKGNILERFSAQQFPDLHSELNLSSLELGDSALYFCASSATGIDYTFGSGTRLTVV.